The subject of this entry is one T cell receptor beta chain. Its target is not known. The PCR used 60 Vbeta and 13 Jbeta primers. This table comes from immunoSEQ multiplex PCR, and its TCRdb copy is limited to in-frame clones, with some not included. The data hold 55,000 to 65,000 clones, with more than 65% observed a single time. This entry is derived from a study of cytomegalovirus exposure and HLA in healthy donors. Study summary: Findings of an earlier analysis included around 100 million unique TCR beta sequences from 170 million or so T cells. Findings of the study overall: By a later analysis, the bulk of CMV-associated TCR beta chains appeared HLA-restricted. Three CMV-associated chains proved CMV antigen-specific in vitro. Owing to their indistinguishability, certain V segments, notably TRBV6-2 and TRBV6-3, were excluded.

This CDR3 comprises 14 residues. V was pared by 7 bases and J by 3 bases, with 7 bases of the junction left unmatched. The V gene's germline CDR1 is SNHLY and CDR2 FYNNEI. The specimen was PBMCs. V and J are TRBV2 and TRBJ2-3, with TRBD2 matching 7 bases. This sequence was found in a woman younger than 45 in good health and CMV-seronegative. This chain's CDR3 is CASMAEAGTDTQYF. The DNA of the CDR3 is TGTGCCAGCATGGCAGAAGCGGGGACAGATACGCAGTATTTT.